This T cell receptor beta chain was observed in a study of blood T cell repertoires in COVID-19. Study overall: Sample material is recorded as cDNA or gDNA derived from T cells, B-cell-depleted T cells, or PBMCs.

Germline-derived CDR1 and CDR2 are MGHRA and YSYEKL. This CDR3 region has 15 residues. Unmatched junction bases numbered 2, after V lost 1 base and J lost 0 bases. Residents of about two dozen US areas, aged about 18 to 95 years, made up the participants. Participant-given clinical history determined each cohort assignment. Original analysis: For nucleated cells, counts were estimated from reference gene primer amplification. Here immunoSEQ multiplex PCR was the method, and the copy in TCRdb shows in-frame clones only, minus some. D and trimming were read from the DNA, whereas the V and J calls and clone size are those reported in that table. This table holds around 250,000 clones, about 89% found once.

This TCR derives from a woman in her twenties or thirties who had recovered from COVID-19. The chain links TRBV4-1 to TRBJ1-2; TRBD1 agrees at 7 bases. The material sequenced was PBMCs or T cells enriched from blood (not recorded which). The CDR3 loop is CASSQARGTNYGYTF. CDR3 DNA sequence: TGCGCCAGCAGCCAAGCCAGGGGGACTAACTATGGCTACACCTTC.